Listed here is a single T cell receptor (beta chain). Its antigen is unidentified. These data originate in a study of cytomegalovirus exposure and HLA in healthy donors. Study outcomes and limitations: TCR beta V segments were, for the most part, productive about 87% or about 30% of the time in an earlier analysis.

From germline, CDR1 is SGHDT and CDR2 YYEEEE. After removal of 0 bases from V and 7 bases from J, the junction contained 1 base not matched to a gene. This CDR3 is built from 14 residues. PCR was performed using 60 Vbeta and 13 Jbeta primers. Clones were read by immunoSEQ multiplex PCR, and TCRdb kept only the in-frame ones, dropping some. The sample has about 110,000 clones, approximately 76% seen once. This TCR derives from a young man in good health and CMV-seronegative. The rearrangement links TRBV5-6 to TRBJ1-4, with 9 bases that match TRBD1. Sequencing was performed on PBMCs. CDR3 in DNA: TGTGCCAGCAGCTTGGGGACAGGGGTTGAAAAACTGTTTTTT. This translates into CASSLGTGVEKLFF.